This T cell receptor beta chain was recovered during a study of PD-L1 blockade in urothelial cancer. Study summary: In the mid-2010s, patients got going on atezolizumab, taking 1,200 mg intravenously every 3 weeks. About nine tenths of the roughly 29 patients were men with bladder-origin urothelial cancer. Patients had received 0 to 3 prior chemotherapy regimens.

The study collected 1 to 8 samples per patient, pretreatment and on-treatment. The germline CDR1 and CDR2 sequences are MGHRA and YSYEKL. This CDR3 region has 17 residues. V was clipped by 1 base and J by 7 bases; unmatched bases: 10. The repertoire was sequenced with immunoSEQ multiplex PCR; TCRdb's copy has only in-frame clones and lacks some. The sample consists of about 74,000 clones, 84% of them appearing once. The V call is TRBV4-1, the J call TRBJ2-1, with TRBD2 identical over 10 bases. This sample comprised PBMCs, obtained around atezolizumab (anti-PD-L1) treatment. The receptor's source is a man aged 65-85 years with urothelial cancer. In DNA, the CDR3 is TGCGCCAGCAGCCAAGGCTGGGGCAGCGGGAGGGGTAATGAGCAGTTCTTC. Encoded protein: CASSQGWGSGRGNEQFF.